This T cell receptor (beta chain) comes out of a study of blood T cell repertoires in COVID-19. Looking at the study overall: Acute and convalescent COVID-19 specimens originated in the United States, Italy and Spain.

In the authors' methods: For nucleated cells, counts were estimated from reference gene primer amplification. The protocol was immunoSEQ multiplex PCR, while the TCRdb copy is restricted to in-frame clones and leaves out a portion. That table furnishes V, J and clone size, whereas the DNA furnished D and trimming. The sample consists of 130,000 or so clones, about 83% of them appearing once. Sequencing was done on a sample of peripheral blood. The receptor's source is a man younger than 40 with COVID-19, enrolled during active disease.

CDR3 in amino acids: CAWGGGLNQPQHF. The CDR3, as DNA: TGTGCCTGGGGCGGGGGACTAAATCAGCCCCAGCATTTT. The chain has TRBV30 and TRBJ1-5, with a weak D call TRBD1 (5 bases). From germline, CDR1 is GTSNPN and CDR2 SVGIG (reference sequence). This CDR3 spans 13 amino acids. Trimming stripped 5 bases from V and 4 bases from J, with 12 bases between.